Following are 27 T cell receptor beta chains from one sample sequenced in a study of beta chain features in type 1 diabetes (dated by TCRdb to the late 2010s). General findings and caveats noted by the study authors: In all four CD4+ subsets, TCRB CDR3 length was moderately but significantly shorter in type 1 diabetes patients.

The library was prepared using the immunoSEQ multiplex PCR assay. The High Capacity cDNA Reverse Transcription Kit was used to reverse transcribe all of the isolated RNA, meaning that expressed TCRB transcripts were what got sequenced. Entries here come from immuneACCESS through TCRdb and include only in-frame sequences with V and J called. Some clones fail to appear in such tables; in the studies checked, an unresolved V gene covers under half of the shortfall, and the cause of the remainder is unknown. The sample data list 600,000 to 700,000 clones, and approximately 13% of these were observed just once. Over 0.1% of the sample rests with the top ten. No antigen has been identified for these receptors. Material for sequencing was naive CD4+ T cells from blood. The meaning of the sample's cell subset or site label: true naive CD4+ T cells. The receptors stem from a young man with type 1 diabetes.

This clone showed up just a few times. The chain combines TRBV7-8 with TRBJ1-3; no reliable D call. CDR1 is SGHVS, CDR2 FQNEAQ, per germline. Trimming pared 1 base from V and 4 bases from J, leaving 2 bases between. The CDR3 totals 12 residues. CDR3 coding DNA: TGTGCCAGCAGCTTAGTCGGAAACACCATATATTTT. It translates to CASSLVGNTIYF.

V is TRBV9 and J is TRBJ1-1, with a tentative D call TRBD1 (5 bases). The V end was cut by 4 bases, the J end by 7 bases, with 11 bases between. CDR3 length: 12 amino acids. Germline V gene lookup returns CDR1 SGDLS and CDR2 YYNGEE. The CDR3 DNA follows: TGTGCCAGCAGCCCTGCGGGGCTTGAAGCTTTCTTT. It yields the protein CASSPAGLEAFF.

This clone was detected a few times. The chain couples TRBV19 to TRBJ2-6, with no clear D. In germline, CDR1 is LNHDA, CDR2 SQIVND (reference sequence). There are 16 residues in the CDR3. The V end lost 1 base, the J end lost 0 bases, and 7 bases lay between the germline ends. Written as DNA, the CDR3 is TGTGCCAGTAGTATAGTCACGACCTCTGGGGCCAACGTCCTGACTTTC. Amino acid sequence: CASSIVTTSGANVLTF.

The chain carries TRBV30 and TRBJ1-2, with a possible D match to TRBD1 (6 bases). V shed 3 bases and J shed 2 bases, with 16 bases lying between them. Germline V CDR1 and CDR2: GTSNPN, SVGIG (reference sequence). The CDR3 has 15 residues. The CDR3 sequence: CAWSLGASGNYGYTF. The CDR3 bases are TGTGCCTGGAGCTTGGGGGCCTCGGGGAACTATGGCTACACCTTC.

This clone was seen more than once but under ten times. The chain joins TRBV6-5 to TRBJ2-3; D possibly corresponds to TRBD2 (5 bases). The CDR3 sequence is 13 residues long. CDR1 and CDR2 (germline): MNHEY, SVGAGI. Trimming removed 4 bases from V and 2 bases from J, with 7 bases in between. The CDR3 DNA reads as TGTGCCAGCAGTTGGGGAGTCACAGATACGCAGTATTTT. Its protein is CASSWGVTDTQYF.

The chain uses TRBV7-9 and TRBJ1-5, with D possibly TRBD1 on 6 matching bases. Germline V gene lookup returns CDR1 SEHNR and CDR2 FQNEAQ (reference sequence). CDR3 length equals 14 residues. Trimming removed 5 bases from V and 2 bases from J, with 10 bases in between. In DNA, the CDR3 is TGTGCCAGCAGCCCTGGACAGCGCAATCAGCCCCAGCATTTT. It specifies CASSPGQRNQPQHF. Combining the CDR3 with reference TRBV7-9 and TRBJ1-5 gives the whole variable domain DTGVSQNPRHKITKRGQNVTFRCDPISEHNRLYWYRQTLGQGPEFLTYFQNEAQLEKSRLLSDRFSAERPKGSFSTLEIQRTEQGDSAMYLCASSPGQRNQPQHFGDGTRLSIL.

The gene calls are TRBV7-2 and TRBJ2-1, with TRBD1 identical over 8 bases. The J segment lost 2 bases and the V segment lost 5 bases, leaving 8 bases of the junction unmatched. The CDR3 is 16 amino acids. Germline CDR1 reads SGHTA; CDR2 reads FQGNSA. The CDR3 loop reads CASSPGQGRTYNEQFF. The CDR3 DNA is TGTGCCAGCAGCCCTGGACAGGGAAGGACCTACAATGAGCAGTTCTTC. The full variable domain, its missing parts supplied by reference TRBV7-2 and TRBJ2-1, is GAGVSQSPSNKVTEKGKDVELRCDPISGHTALYWYRQSLGQGLEFLIYFQGNSAPDKSGLPSDRFSAERTGGSVSTLTIQRTQQEDSAVYLCASSPGQGRTYNEQFFGPGTRLTVL.

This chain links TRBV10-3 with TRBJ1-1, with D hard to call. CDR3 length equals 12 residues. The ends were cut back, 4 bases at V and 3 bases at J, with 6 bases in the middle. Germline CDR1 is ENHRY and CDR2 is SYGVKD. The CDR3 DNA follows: TGTGCCATCAGTGGGACCGACACTGAAGCTTTCTTT. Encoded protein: CAISGTDTEAFF.

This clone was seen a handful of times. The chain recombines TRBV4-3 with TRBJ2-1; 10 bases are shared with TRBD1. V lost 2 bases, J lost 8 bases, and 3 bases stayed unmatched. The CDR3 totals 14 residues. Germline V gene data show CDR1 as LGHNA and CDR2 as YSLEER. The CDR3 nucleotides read TGCGCCAGCAGCCAACCGGGACAGGGGCATGAGCAGTTCTTC. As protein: CASSQPGQGHEQFF.

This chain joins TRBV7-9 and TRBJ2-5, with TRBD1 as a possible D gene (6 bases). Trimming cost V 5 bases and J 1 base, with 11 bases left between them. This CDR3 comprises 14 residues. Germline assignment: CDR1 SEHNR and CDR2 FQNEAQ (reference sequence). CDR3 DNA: TGTGCCAGCAGCGGCGGACAGATCCAAGAGACCCAGTACTTC. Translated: CASSGGQIQETQYF.

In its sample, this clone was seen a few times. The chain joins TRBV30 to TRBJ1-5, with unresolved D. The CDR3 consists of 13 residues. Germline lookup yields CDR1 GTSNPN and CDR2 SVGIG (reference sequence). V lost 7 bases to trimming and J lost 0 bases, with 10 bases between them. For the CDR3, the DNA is TGTGCCTCGGCCTTTGATAGCAATCAGCCCCAGCATTTT. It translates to CASAFDSNQPQHF.

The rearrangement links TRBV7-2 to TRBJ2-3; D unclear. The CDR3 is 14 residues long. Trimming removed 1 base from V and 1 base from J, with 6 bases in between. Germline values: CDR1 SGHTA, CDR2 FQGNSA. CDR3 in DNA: TGTGCCAGCAGCTTAGATCCCGGCACAGATACGCAGTATTTT. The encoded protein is CASSLDPGTDTQYF.

DNA for the CDR3: TGTGCCAGCAGCGTAGAAGTTTCCGGGGAGCTGTTTTTT. This gives the protein CASSVEVSGELFF. V gene TRBV9 combines with J gene TRBJ2-2; D ambiguous. With 0 bases removed from V and 6 bases from J, the gap between germline ends came to 6 bases. This CDR3 spans 13 amino acids. Germline CDR1 SGDLS, CDR2 YYNGEE.

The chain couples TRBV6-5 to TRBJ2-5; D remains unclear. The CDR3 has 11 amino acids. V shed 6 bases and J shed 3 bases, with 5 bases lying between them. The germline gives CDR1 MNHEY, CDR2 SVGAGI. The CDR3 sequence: CASRGEETQYF. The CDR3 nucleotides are TGTGCCAGCAGAGGCGAAGAGACCCAGTACTTC.

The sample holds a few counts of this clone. This chain's CDR3 is CAIMSTGGIGEQFF. The DNA for the CDR3 is TGTGCCATCATGAGCACAGGGGGCATCGGTGAGCAGTTCTTC. The chain links TRBV10-3 to TRBJ2-1, with 9 bases fitting TRBD1. The CDR3 runs to 14 residues. Germline lookup yields CDR1 ENHRY and CDR2 SYGVKD. With 7 bases clipped from V and 9 bases from J, the junction kept 10 bases outside the gene matches.

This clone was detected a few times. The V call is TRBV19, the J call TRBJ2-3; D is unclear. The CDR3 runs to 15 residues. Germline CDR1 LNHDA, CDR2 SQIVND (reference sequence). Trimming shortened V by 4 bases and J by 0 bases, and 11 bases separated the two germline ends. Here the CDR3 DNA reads TGTGCCAGTAGTAAAGAATGGAGAAGCACAGATACGCAGTATTTT. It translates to CASSKEWRSTDTQYF.

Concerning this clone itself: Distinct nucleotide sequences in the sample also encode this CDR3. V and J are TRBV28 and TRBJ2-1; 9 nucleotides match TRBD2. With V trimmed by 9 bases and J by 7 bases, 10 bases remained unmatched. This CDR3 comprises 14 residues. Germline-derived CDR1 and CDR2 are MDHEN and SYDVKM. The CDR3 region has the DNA TGTGCCAGTAAGGGAGCGGGAGGACTTAATGAGCAGTTCTTC. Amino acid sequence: CASKGAGGLNEQFF.

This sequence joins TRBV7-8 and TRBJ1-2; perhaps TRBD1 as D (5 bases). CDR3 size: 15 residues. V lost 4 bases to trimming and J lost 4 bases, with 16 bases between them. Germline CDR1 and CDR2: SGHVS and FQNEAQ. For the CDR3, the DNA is TGTGCCAGCAGCTCCCGGGACGGGTCCTTCTATGGCTACACCTTC. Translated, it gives CASSSRDGSFYGYTF.

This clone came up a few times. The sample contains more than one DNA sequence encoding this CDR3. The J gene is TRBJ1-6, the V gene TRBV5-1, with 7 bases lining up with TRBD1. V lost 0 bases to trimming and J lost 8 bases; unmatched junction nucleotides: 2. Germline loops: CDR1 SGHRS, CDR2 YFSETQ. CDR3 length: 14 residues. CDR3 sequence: CASSLGQGDSPLHF. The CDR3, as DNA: TGCGCCAGCAGCTTGGGACAGGGAGATTCACCCCTCCACTTT.

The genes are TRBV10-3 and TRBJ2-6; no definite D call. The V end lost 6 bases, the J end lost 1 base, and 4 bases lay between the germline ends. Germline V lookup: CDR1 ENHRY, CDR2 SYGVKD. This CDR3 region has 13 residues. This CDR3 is CAIRGSGANVLTF. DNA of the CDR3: TGTGCCATCAGGGGGTCTGGGGCCAACGTCCTGACTTTC.

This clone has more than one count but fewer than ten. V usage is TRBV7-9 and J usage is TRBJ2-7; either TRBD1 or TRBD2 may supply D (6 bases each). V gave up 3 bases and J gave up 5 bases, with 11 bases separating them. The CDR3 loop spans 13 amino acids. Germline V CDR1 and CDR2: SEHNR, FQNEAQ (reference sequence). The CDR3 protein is CASSFLGGHEQYF. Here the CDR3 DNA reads TGTGCCAGCAGCTTCCTCGGGGGCCACGAGCAGTACTTC.

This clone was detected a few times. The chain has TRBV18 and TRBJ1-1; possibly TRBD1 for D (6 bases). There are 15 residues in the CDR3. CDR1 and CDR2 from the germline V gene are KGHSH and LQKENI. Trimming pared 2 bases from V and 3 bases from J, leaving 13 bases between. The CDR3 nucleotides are TGTGCCAGCTCACCAGAGGCAGGGGCGGACACTGAAGCTTTCTTT. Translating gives CASSPEAGADTEAFF.

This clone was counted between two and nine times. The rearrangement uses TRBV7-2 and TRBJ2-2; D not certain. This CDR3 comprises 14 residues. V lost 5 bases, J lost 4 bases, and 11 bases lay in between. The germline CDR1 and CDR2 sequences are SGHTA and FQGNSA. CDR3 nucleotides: TGTGCCAGCAGCACCTTTGGACGCACCGGGGAGCTGTTTTTT. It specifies CASSTFGRTGELFF.

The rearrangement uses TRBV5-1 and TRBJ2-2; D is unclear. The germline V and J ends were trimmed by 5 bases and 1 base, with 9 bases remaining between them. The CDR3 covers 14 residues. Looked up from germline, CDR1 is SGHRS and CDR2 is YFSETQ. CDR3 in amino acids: CASRVTLNTGELFF. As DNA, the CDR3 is TGCGCCAGCAGGGTTACCTTGAACACCGGGGAGCTGTTTTTT.

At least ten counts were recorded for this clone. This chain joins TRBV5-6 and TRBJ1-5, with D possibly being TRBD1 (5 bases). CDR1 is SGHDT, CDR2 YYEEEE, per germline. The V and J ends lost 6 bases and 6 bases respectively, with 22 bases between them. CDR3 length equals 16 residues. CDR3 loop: CASIENRSPRGQPQHF. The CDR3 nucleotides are TGTGCCAGCATTGAAAACCGGTCCCCAAGGGGTCAGCCCCAGCATTTT.

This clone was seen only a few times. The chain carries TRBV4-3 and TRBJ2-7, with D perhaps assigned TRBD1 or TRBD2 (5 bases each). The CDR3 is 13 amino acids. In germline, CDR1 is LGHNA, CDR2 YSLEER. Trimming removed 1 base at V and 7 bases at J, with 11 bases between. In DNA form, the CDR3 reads TGCGCCAGCAGCCAAGTCAGGGACGGGGAGCAGTACTTC. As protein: CASSQVRDGEQYF.

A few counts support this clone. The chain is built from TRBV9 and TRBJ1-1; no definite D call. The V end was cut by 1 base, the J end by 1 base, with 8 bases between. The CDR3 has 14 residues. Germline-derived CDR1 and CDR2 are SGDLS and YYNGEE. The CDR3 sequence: CASSVSIQNTEAFF. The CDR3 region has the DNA TGTGCCAGCAGCGTATCCATCCAGAACACTGAAGCTTTCTTT.